This is a list of T cell receptor beta chains from one sample in a study of control samples from healthy donors and cancer patients. Profiling relied on immunoSEQ multiplex PCR, and the TCRdb table lists in-frame clones only, not all of them. The sample consists of around 74,000 clones, around 92% of them appearing once. The source material was blood. The receptors here all came from a woman in her sixties or seventies in good health. CDR3s include the opening cysteine and the closing phenylalanine or tryptophan. D genes are given only for firm matches. The size field is filled for only some rows; it gives once, few, many or a size class.

v_call	j_call	clone_size	d_call	cdr3_nt	cdr3_aa
TRBV6-5	TRBJ2-7	-	-	TGTGCCAGCAGTTACTCGGCAGTAAAATCCTACGAGCAGTACTTC	CASSYSAVKSYEQYF
TRBV5-1	TRBJ1-1	once	TRBD1	TGCGCCAGCAGCAAGACAGGGGCGAACACTGAAGCTTTCTTT	CASSKTGANTEAFF
TRBV10-1	TRBJ2-7	-	-	TGCGCCAGCAGTTCGGCCGGCGGGGAGCAGTACTTC	CASSSAGGEQYF
TRBV28	TRBJ1-1	-	-	TGTGCCAGCAGTTCGTACACTGAAGCTTTCTTT	CASSSYTEAFF
TRBV28	TRBJ1-1	-	TRBD1	TGTGCCAGCAGGGCAGGGGGAATGAACACTGAAGCTTTCTTT	CASRAGGMNTEAFF
TRBV7-2	TRBJ2-7	-	-	TGTGCCAGCAGCTTAGCGCGGGGTCGGGACCCTAAGCACTACGAGCAGTACTTC	CASSLARGRDPKHYEQYF
TRBV27	TRBJ1-2	few	-	TGTGCCAGCAGTTTGGGCTTTAGGGGTGGCTACACCTTC	CASSLGFRGGYTF
TRBV9	TRBJ2-1	-	-	TGTGCCAGCAGCGTAGGCGGTGGGACCTTTACTTACAATGAGCAGTTCTTC	CASSVGGGTFTYNEQFF
TRBV11-1	TRBJ2-1	-	-	TGTGCCAGCAGCTTATTTAACAGGGCGGATGAGCAGTTCTTC	CASSLFNRADEQFF
TRBV30	TRBJ1-6	-	TRBD1	TGTGCCTGGAGTCGGACAGGGGACGGGAATTCACCCCTCCACTTT	CAWSRTGDGNSPLHF
TRBV28	TRBJ1-5	-	-	TGTGCCAGCAGTTTAAGTTTGGGGAATCAGCCCCAGCATTTT	CASSLSLGNQPQHF
TRBV27	TRBJ2-7	-	TRBD2	TGTGCCAGCAGTTTAGGGAGGGCCGACCCCTACGAGCAGTACTTC	CASSLGRADPYEQYF
TRBV4-1	TRBJ1-6	once	-	TGCGCCAGCAGCCAATTGGCCACAACTTCCTCCTATAATTCACCCCTCCACTTT	CASSQLATTSSYNSPLHF
TRBV6-5	TRBJ2-7	-	TRBD1	TGTGCCAGCAGAATTCGGGACAGATCCTACAGCGAGCAGTACTTC	CASRIRDRSYSEQYF
TRBV11-1	TRBJ1-1	-	-	TGTGCCAGCACCAAAGGAGACGACGGGAACACTGAAGCTTTCTTT	CASTKGDDGNTEAFF
TRBV20-1	TRBJ1-4	-	-	TGCAGTGCTAGTCGTAGGAAGGGTAATGAAAAACTGTTTTTT	CSASRRKGNEKLFF
TRBV28	TRBJ2-1	-	-	TGTGCCAGCATAACGGGGGAAGGTCTGGGGGAGCAGTTCTTC	CASITGEGLGEQFF
TRBV12-3/TRBV12-4	TRBJ1-1	once	-	TGTGCCAGCAGTTTTGCGGAGAACACTGAAGCTTTCTTT	CASSFAENTEAFF
TRBV6-5	TRBJ2-1	few	-	TGTGCCAGCAGAAAACTGGAGGGCCGAGCCAATGAGCAGTTCTTC	CASRKLEGRANEQFF
TRBV28	TRBJ1-2	-	TRBD1	TGTGCCAGCCGACAGGGGGACTATGGCTACACCTTC	CASRQGDYGYTF
TRBV7-3	TRBJ2-5	-	-	TGTGCCAGCAGCCAGACAGGACAATCTCAAGAGACCCAGTACTTC	CASSQTGQSQETQYF
TRBV15	TRBJ1-2	-	-	TGTGCCACCAGCAGAGGAGGGGAGGGCTATGGCTACACCTTC	CATSRGGEGYGYTF
TRBV12-3/TRBV12-4	TRBJ2-1	-	-	TGTGCCAGCAGTTTACAAGAGGGGAATGAGCAGTTCTTC	CASSLQEGNEQFF
TRBV7-2	TRBJ2-2	-	-	TGTGCCAGCAGAAAAGGGTCGGTCACCGGGGAGCTGTTTTTT	CASRKGSVTGELFF
TRBV30	TRBJ2-2	once	-	TGTGCCTGGAGTCGGGACCCGATCACCGGGGAGCTGTTTTTT	CAWSRDPITGELFF
TRBV30	TRBJ2-4	-	TRBD2	TGTGCCTGGACGGCAGCGGGAGGATTCATTCAGTACTTC	CAWTAAGGFIQYF
TRBV5-1	TRBJ2-1	-	-	TGCGCCAGCAGCTTGGGAGAGTATGAGCAGTTCTTC	CASSLGEYEQFF
TRBV5-6	TRBJ2-5	-	TRBD2	TGTGCCAGCAGCTTGCTCGCTAGCGGCCAAGAGACCCAGTACTTC	CASSLLASGQETQYF
TRBV5-1	TRBJ1-2	once	-	TGCGCCAGCAGCGTAGGGGATGACTATGGCTACACCTTC	CASSVGDDYGYTF
TRBV7-9	TRBJ1-3	-	-	TGTGCCAGCAGCTTAATGGCTAACACCATATATTTT	CASSLMANTIYF
TRBV5-4	TRBJ2-1	-	-	TGTGCCAGCAGCTCGGGCGGCAGGGGAGGGTCATCGGCGCAGTTCTTC	CASSSGGRGGSSAQFF
TRBV2	TRBJ1-3	-	TRBD1	TGTGTCAGCAGACCGGGACAGGGGTACACCATATATTTT	CVSRPGQGYTIYF
TRBV7-9	TRBJ1-3	-	-	TGTGCCAGCAGCCCCTTAGGAGAGATCTCTGGAAACACCATATATTTT	CASSPLGEISGNTIYF
TRBV19	TRBJ1-1	few	-	TGTGCCAGTAGCCCCCGCTTCGCCATGAACACTGAAGCTTTCTTT	CASSPRFAMNTEAFF
TRBV6-1	TRBJ2-1	-	-	TGTGCCAGCAGTGAATTGGCGCCCTACAATGAGCAGTTCTTC	CASSELAPYNEQFF
TRBV3-1/TRBV3-2	TRBJ2-5	-	-	TGTGCCAGCAGCCAAGATCCAATATTTCTGGGAGAGACCCAGTACTTC	CASSQDPIFLGETQYF
TRBV24-1	TRBJ2-3	-	TRBD2	TGTGCCACCAGTGATCCCCGACTAGCGGGACGCACAGATACGCAGTATTTT	CATSDPRLAGRTDTQYF